The rows below give T cell receptor beta chains drawn from one sample of a study of human T cells and chemical hapten exposure. Using its own MiXCR run on the RACE reads, TCRdb lists one record per CDR3 protein. The table shows tens of thousands of distinct CDR3 sequences, with 9.5% to 15% occurring only once. The sample in question was whole blood, obtained in connection with sensitization to the hapten diphenylcyclopropenone (DPC). Source of these receptors: a woman in her thirties with alopecia areata. Some clones in this sample may be carry-over from other donors' samples. The CDR3 runs from the conserved cysteine through the conserved F or W. A D gene is named only where the DNA matches it firmly. Size is stated for part of the rows, as once, few or many counts, or as a class when the clone is expanded.

v_call,j_call,d_call,clone_size,cdr3_aa,cdr3_nt
TRBV11-1,TRBJ2-7,NA,few,CASSRIDEQYF,TGTGCCAGCTCCCGTATCGACGAGCAGTACTTC
TRBV21-1,TRBJ1-5,NA,NA,CASSNNSDYTGSGQPQHF,TGTGCCAGCAGCAACAACTCCGATTATACAGGCTCGGGACAGCCCCAGCATTTT
TRBV24-1,TRBJ2-1,NA,many,CATSELGSSGLGSEQFF,TGTGCCACCAGTGAGTTGGGGTCCAGCGGACTCGGGAGTGAGCAGTTCTTC
TRBV20-1,TRBJ2-3,NA,NA,CSARGGGGPDTQYF,TGCAGTGCTAGAGGAGGGGGAGGGCCAGATACGCAGTATTTT
TRBV7-3,TRBJ2-7,NA,NA,CASSSSPLTGTEQYF,TGTGCCAGCAGCTCCTCACCCCTGACCGGGACCGAGCAGTACTTC
TRBV5-6,TRBJ2-7,NA,few,CASSSGDEQYF,TGTGCCAGCAGCTCAGGTGACGAGCAGTACTTC
TRBV7-9,TRBJ2-7,NA,NA,CASSSTTYEQYF,TGTGCCAGCAGCTCCACAACCTACGAGCAGTACTTC
TRBV7-9,TRBJ1-6,NA,many,CASSSGFALSPLHF,TGTGCCAGCAGCTCCGGGTTCGCCCTTTCACCCCTCCACTTT
TRBV3-1,TRBJ2-3,NA,many,CASSSGLNTDTQYF,TGTGCCAGCAGCTCGGGACTCAACACAGATACGCAGTATTTT
TRBV6-5,TRBJ1-1,NA,NA,CASSYSTGIVFF,TGTGCCAGCAGTTACTCAACAGGGATCGTTTTCTTT
TRBV6-1,TRBJ2-7,TRBD1,NA,CASATGQGYEQYF,TGTGCCAGCGCCACGGGACAGGGCTACGAGCAGTACTTC
TRBV28,TRBJ1-2,NA,few,CASSSRDGIFYGYTF,TGTGCCAGCAGCTCCCGGGACGGAATATTCTATGGCTACACCTTC
TRBV14,TRBJ2-7,NA,many,CASSQDLRPSFFDEQYF,TGTGCCAGCAGCCAAGATCTGCGACCGTCTTTTTTTGACGAGCAGTACTTC
TRBV20-1,TRBJ2-2,NA,many,CSARPGLTGELFF,TGCAGTGCTAGACCCGGACTCACCGGGGAGCTGTTTTTT
TRBV7-2,TRBJ2-3,NA,few,CASRETPVTDTQYF,TGTGCCAGCAGAGAGACACCCGTCACAGATACGCAGTATTTT
TRBV27,TRBJ2-2,NA,NA,CASSSRDTNTGELFF,TGTGCCAGCAGTTCCCGGGACACGAACACCGGGGAGCTGTTTTTT
TRBV3-1,TRBJ2-3,TRBD2,many,CASSRYYQGLGLDTQYF,TGTGCCAGCAGCCGCTACTACCAGGGACTAGGATTGGATACGCAGTATTTT
TRBV7-6,TRBJ2-1,NA,medium-sized,CASSIQLAGEQFF,TGTGCCAGCAGCATCCAACTAGCCGGTGAGCAGTTCTTC
TRBV5-4,TRBJ2-3,TRBD2,many,CASSFPGLADTDTQYF,TGTGCCAGCAGCTTTCCGGGACTAGCGGATACAGATACGCAGTATTTT
TRBV7-9,TRBJ1-4,NA,many,CASSLTVRGATNEKLFF,TGTGCCAGCAGCTTAACGGTGAGGGGAGCAACTAATGAAAAACTGTTTTTT
TRBV20-1,TRBJ1-5,NA,many,CSATTGLGLPQPQHF,TGCAGTGCTACCACAGGGTTAGGGCTACCTCAGCCCCAGCATTTT
TRBV7-2,TRBJ2-5,NA,many,CASSLASTTQYF,TGTGCCAGCAGCTTAGCGAGTACGACCCAGTACTTC
TRBV7-2,TRBJ2-3,NA,NA,CASSYAGNTQYF,TGTGCCAGCAGCTATGCGGGGAATACGCAGTATTTT
TRBV6-5,TRBJ2-3,NA,few,CASSYSAVLNTDTQYF,TGTGCCAGCAGTTACTCGGCGGTACTAAACACAGATACGCAGTATTTT
TRBV6-2/TRBV6-3,TRBJ1-1,NA,NA,CASSMDRIAFF,TGTGCCAGCAGTATGGATCGAATAGCTTTCTTT
TRBV27,TRBJ2-3,NA,few,CASSSRGSDTQYF,TGTGCCAGCAGTTCCCGAGGATCGGATACGCAGTATTTT
TRBV12-3/TRBV12-4,TRBJ1-1,NA,few,CASSFAMNTEAFF,TGTGCCAGCAGTTTTGCGATGAACACTGAAGCTTTCTTT
TRBV3-1,TRBJ2-7,NA,many,CASSQDTAITYEQYF,TGTGCCAGCAGCCAAGATACCGCCATTACCTACGAGCAGTACTTC
TRBV20-1,TRBJ1-2,NA,NA,CSAPVPQEGANYGYTF,TGCAGTGCCCCAGTCCCGCAAGAGGGGGCTAACTATGGCTACACCTTC
TRBV7-3,TRBJ2-3,TRBD2,many,CASSSTPGLAATDTQYF,TGTGCCAGCAGCTCCACCCCGGGACTAGCGGCCACAGATACGCAGTATTTT
TRBV18,TRBJ2-1,NA,NA,CASSRMDNEQFF,TGTGCCAGCTCTCGCATGGACAATGAGCAGTTCTTC
TRBV29-1,TRBJ2-5,NA,few,CSGGAGTETQYF,TGCAGCGGTGGGGCAGGGACCGAGACCCAGTACTTC
TRBV5-5,TRBJ2-7,NA,few,CASSRGRVEQYF,TGTGCCAGCAGCCGTGGGCGCGTCGAGCAGTACTTC
TRBV9,TRBJ1-1,NA,many,CASSADTNTEAFF,TGTGCCAGCTCCGCGGACACGAACACTGAAGCTTTCTTT
TRBV9,TRBJ1-6,TRBD1,NA,CASSVQDRGNYNSPLHF,TGTGCCAGCAGCGTCCAAGACAGGGGAAATTATAATTCACCCCTCCACTTT
TRBV7-9,TRBJ1-4,NA,NA,CASSLGSGTGGNEKLFF,TGTGCCAGCAGCTTAGGATCTGGGACCGGGGGTAATGAAAAACTGTTTTTT
TRBV20-1,TRBJ2-4,NA,many,CSARAVWGLAKNIQYF,TGCAGTGCTAGAGCGGTTTGGGGGCTAGCCAAAAACATTCAGTACTTC
TRBV6-4,TRBJ2-2,NA,NA,CASSQSGPPGELFF,TGTGCCAGCAGTCAAAGTGGGCCACCCGGGGAGCTGTTTTTT
TRBV7-9,TRBJ1-2,NA,many,CASSFTGTNRYGYTF,TGTGCCAGCAGTTTCACCGGGACCAACCGCTATGGCTACACCTTC
TRBV5-1,TRBJ2-7,TRBD1,many,CASSLALAGTGSGAYEQYF,TGCGCCAGCAGCTTGGCCCTCGCCGGGACAGGGTCCGGCGCCTACGAGCAGTACTTC
TRBV11-2,TRBJ2-3,NA,NA,CASSFRELGTDTQYF,TGTGCCAGCAGCTTCCGGGAGTTAGGAACAGATACGCAGTATTTT
TRBV20-1,TRBJ2-3,TRBD2,many,CSAVAGADTQYF,TGCAGTGCTGTCGCGGGGGCAGATACGCAGTATTTT
TRBV11-3,TRBJ2-1,TRBD2,few,CASSLEAAGDLDEQFF,TGTGCCAGCAGCTTAGAAGCAGCGGGAGATTTAGATGAGCAGTTCTTC
TRBV24-1,TRBJ2-2,NA,NA,CATSDNGSTGELFF,TGTGCCACCAGTGATAACGGGAGCACCGGGGAGCTGTTTTTT
TRBV5-1,TRBJ2-2,NA,NA,CASSYTATTNTGELFF,TGCGCCAGCAGCTATACCGCCACTACAAACACCGGGGAGCTGTTTTTT
TRBV20-1,TRBJ2-3,NA,NA,CRVTDTDTQYF,TGCAGGGTTACGGACACAGATACGCAGTATTTT
TRBV5-6,TRBJ2-3,NA,many,CASSLEHIVGADTQYF,TGTGCCAGCAGCTTGGAGCATATAGTCGGCGCAGATACGCAGTATTTT
TRBV28,TRBJ1-1,NA,many,CASVPLPMMNTEAFF,TGTGCCAGCGTACCCTTACCAATGATGAACACTGAAGCTTTCTTT
TRBV4-3,TRBJ2-5,NA,few,CASGRATQETQYF,TGCGCCAGCGGCAGGGCTACACAAGAGACCCAGTACTTC
TRBV7-3,TRBJ2-1,NA,NA,CASSLVGQSEQFF,TGTGCCAGCAGCTTAGTAGGTCAAAGTGAGCAGTTCTTC
TRBV5-6,TRBJ2-5,TRBD2,many,CASSPAGGGAAETQYF,TGTGCCAGCAGCCCCGCGGGAGGGGGCGCAGCGGAGACCCAGTACTTC
TRBV14,TRBJ1-2,NA,NA,CASSQDQQSATF,TGTGCCAGCAGCCAAGATCAACAATCCGCCACCTTC
TRBV20-1,TRBJ1-1,NA,NA,CSARPPSMNTEAFF,TGCAGTGCTAGACCCCCGAGCATGAACACTGAAGCTTTCTTT
TRBV6-5,TRBJ2-7,TRBD2,NA,CASSPRTSGRALHEQYF,TGTGCCAGCAGTCCCAGGACTAGCGGGAGGGCCCTCCACGAGCAGTACTTC
TRBV27,TRBJ2-7,TRBD2,many,CASSSRLAGRMYEQYF,TGTGCCAGCAGTTCCCGACTAGCGGGAAGAATGTACGAGCAGTACTTC